This T cell receptor beta chain is from a study of PD-1 blockade in classical Hodgkin lymphoma. Germline-derived CDR1 and CDR2 are SGHDN and FVKESK. Trimming took off 6 bases at V and 4 bases at J, with 13 bases between the two ends. The CDR3 totals 13 residues. On this clone: Its antigen is still unknown.

Whole-study results and caveats: When set against healthy donors, newly diagnosed patients were reported to show lower baseline TCR diversity.

Time point given: newly diagnosed, previously untreated cHL patient sample. Thawed PBMCs supplied CD8+ T cells via magnetic negative selection. The repertoire was sequenced with immunoSEQ multiplex PCR; TCRdb's copy has only in-frame clones and lacks some. The top ten hold under 6.5% of the sample, which has 12,000 to 15,000 clones, about 90% seen once. The clonotype comes from a human donor with classical Hodgkin lymphoma. The specimen sequenced was CD8+ T cells from blood. The chain employs TRBV14 and TRBJ2-7, with D maybe TRBD1 (6 bases). The CDR3 DNA reads TGTGCCAGCAGTGAGACAGGTTATTACGAGCAGTACTTC. Its protein product is CASSETGYYEQYF.